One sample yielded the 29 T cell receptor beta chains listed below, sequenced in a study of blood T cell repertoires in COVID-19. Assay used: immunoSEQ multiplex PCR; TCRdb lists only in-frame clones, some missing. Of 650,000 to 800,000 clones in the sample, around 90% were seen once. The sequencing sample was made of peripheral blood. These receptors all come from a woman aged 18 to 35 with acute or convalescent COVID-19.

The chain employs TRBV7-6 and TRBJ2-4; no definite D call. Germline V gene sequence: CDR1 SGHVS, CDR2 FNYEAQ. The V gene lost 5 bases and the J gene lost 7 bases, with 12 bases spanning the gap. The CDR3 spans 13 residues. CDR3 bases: TGTGCCAGCAGCACCCTCACCGGGAACATTCAGTACTTC. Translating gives CASSTLTGNIQYF. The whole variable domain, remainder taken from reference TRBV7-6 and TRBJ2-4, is GAGVSQSPRYKVTKRGQDVALRCDPISGHVSLYWYRQALGQGPEFLTYFNYEAQQDKSGLPNDRFSAERPEGSISTLTIQRTEQRDSAMYRCASSTLTGNIQYFGAGTRLSVL.

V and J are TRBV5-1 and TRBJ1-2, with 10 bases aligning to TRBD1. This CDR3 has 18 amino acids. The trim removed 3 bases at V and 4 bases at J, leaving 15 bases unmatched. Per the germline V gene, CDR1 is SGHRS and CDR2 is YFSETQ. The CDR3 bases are TGCGCCAGCAGCTACCCCGGGACAGGGGTCCCCTTCATCTATGGCTACACCTTC. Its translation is CASSYPGTGVPFIYGYTF.

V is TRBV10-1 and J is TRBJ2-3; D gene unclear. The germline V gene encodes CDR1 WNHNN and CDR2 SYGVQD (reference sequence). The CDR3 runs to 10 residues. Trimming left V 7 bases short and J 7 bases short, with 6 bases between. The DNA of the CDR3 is TGCGCCAGCACAGAAAATACGCAGTATTTT. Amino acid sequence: CASTENTQYF.

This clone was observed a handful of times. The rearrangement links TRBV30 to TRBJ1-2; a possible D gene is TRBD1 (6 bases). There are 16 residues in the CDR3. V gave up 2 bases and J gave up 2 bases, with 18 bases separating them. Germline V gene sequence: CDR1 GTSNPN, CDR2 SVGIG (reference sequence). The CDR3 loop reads CAWSPPPGGANYGYTF. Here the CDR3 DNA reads TGTGCCTGGAGTCCCCCTCCGGGGGGGGCGAACTATGGCTACACCTTC.

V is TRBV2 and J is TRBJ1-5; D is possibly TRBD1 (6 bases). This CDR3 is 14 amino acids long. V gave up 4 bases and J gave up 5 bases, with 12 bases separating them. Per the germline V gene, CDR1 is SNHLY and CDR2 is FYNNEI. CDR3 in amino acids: CASSVQGSYQPQHF. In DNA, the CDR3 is TGTGCCAGCAGTGTGCAGGGGTCATATCAGCCCCAGCATTTT. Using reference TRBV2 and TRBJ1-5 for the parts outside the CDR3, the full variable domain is EPEVTQTPSHQVTQMGQEVILRCVPISNHLYFYWYRQILGQKVEFLVSFYNNEISEKSEIFDDQFSVERPDGSNFTLKIRSTKLEDSAMYFCASSVQGSYQPQHFGDGTRLSIL.

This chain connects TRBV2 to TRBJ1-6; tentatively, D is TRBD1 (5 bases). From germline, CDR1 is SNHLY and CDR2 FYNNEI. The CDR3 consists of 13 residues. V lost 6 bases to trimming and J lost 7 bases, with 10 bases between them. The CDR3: CASRTVENSPLHF. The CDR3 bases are TGTGCCAGCAGGACAGTGGAAAATTCACCCCTCCACTTT. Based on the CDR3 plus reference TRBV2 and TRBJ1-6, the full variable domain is EPEVTQTPSHQVTQMGQEVILRCVPISNHLYFYWYRQILGQKVEFLVSFYNNEISEKSEIFDDQFSVERPDGSNFTLKIRSTKLEDSAMYFCASRTVENSPLHFGNGTRLTVT.

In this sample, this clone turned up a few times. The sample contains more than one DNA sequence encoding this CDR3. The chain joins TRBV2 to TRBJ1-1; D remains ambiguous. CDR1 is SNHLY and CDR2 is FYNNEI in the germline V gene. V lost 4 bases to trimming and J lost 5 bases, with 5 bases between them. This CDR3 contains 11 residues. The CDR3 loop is CASSGGTEAFF. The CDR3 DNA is TGTGCCAGCAGTGGAGGGACTGAAGCTTTCTTT.

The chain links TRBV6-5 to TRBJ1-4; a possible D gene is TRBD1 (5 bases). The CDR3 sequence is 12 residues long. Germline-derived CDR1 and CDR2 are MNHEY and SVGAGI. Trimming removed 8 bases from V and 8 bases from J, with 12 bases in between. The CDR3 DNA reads TGTGCCAGCTCCGGGGGTTTGGAAAAACTGTTTTTT. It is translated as CASSGGLEKLFF.

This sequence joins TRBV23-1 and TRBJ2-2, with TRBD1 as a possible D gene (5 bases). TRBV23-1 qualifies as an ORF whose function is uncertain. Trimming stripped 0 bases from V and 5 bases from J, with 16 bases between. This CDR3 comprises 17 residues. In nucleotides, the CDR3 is TGCGCCAGCAGTCAATCTCTGGGCAGGGATCTGACCGGGGAGCTGTTTTTT. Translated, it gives CASSQSLGRDLTGELFF.

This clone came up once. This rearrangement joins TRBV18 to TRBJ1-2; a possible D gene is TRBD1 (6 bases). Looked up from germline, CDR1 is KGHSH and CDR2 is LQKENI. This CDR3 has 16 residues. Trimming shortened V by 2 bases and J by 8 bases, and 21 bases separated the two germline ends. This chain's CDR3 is CASSPSRVQGLGGYTF. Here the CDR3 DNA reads TGTGCCAGCTCACCATCAAGAGTACAGGGTCTAGGGGGCTACACCTTC.

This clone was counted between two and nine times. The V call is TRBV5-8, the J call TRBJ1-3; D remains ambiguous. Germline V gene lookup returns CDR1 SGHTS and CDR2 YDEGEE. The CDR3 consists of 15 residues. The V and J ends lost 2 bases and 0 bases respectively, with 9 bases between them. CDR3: CASSFGRNSGNTIYF. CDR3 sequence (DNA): TGTGCCAGCAGCTTTGGCAGGAACTCTGGAAACACCATATATTTT.

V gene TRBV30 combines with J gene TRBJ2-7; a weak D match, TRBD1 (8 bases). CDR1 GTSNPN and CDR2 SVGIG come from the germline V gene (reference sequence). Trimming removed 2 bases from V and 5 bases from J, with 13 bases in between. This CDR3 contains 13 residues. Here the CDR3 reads CAWSRTGGDEQYF. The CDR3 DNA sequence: TGTGCCTGGAGTAGAACAGGGGGGGACGAGCAGTACTTC.

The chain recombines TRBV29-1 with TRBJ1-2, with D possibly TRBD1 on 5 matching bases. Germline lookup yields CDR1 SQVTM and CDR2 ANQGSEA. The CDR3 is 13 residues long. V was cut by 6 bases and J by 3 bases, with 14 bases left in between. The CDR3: CSVGPGGDYGYTF. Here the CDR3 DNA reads TGCAGCGTGGGGCCCGGTGGGGACTATGGCTACACCTTC.

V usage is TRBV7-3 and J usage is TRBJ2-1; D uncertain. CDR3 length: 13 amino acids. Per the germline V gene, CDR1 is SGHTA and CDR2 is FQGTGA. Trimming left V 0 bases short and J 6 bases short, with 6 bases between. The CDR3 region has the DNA TGTGCCAGCAGCTTAACTGGGCGCAATGAGCAGTTCTTC. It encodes CASSLTGRNEQFF.

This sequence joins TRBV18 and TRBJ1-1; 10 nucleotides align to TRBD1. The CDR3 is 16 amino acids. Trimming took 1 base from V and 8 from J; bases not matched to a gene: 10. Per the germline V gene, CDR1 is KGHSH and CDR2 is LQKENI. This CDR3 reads CASSPQGQGLPGEAFF. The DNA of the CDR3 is TGTGCCAGCTCACCACAGGGACAGGGGCTCCCAGGGGAAGCTTTCTTT.

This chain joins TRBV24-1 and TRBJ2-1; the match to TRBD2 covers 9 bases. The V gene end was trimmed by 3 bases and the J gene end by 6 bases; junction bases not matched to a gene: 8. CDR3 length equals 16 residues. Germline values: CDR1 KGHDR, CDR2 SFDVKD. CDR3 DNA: TGTGCCACCAGTGATCCAAGACTAGCGGCCTCCAATGAGCAGTTCTTC. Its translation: CATSDPRLAASNEQFF.

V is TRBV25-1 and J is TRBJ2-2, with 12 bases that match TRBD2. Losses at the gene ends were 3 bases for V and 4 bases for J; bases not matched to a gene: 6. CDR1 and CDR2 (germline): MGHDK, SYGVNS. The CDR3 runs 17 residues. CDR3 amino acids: CASSDPRLAGATGELFF. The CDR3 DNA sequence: TGTGCCAGCAGTGACCCCCGACTAGCGGGGGCCACCGGGGAGCTGTTTTTT.

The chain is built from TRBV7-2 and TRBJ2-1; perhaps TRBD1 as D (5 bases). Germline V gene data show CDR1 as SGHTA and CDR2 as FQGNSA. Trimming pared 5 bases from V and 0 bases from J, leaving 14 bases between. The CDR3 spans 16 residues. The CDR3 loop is CASSIIQVPSYNEQFF. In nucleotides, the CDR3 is TGTGCCAGCAGCATAATACAGGTACCCTCCTACAATGAGCAGTTCTTC.

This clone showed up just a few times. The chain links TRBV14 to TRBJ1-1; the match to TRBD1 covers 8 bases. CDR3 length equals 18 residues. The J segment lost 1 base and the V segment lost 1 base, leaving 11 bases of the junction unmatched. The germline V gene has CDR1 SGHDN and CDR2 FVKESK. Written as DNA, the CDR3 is TGTGCCAGCAGCCAAGTTGGGACAGGCGGTTTCGGGAACACTGAAGCTTTCTTT. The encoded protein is CASSQVGTGGFGNTEAFF.

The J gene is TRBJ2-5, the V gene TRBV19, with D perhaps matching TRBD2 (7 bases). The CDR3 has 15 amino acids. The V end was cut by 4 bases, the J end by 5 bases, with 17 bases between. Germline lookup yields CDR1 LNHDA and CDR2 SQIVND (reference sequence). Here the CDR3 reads CASSRTGGVKETQYF. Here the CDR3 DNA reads TGTGCCAGTAGTAGAACGGGGGGCGTGAAGGAGACCCAGTACTTC.

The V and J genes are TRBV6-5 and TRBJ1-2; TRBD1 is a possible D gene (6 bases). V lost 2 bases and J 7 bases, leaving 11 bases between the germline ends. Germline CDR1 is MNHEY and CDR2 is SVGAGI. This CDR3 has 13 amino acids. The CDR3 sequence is CASSYVRGFGYTF. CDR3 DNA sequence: TGTGCCAGCAGTTACGTGAGGGGGTTTGGCTACACCTTC.

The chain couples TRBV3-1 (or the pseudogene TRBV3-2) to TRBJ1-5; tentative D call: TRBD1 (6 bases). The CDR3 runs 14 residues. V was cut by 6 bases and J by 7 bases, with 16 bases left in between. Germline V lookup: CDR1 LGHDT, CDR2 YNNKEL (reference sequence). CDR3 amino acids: CASSPNRVGQPQHF. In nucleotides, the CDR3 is TGTGCCAGCAGTCCCAACAGGGTCGGCCAGCCCCAGCATTTT.

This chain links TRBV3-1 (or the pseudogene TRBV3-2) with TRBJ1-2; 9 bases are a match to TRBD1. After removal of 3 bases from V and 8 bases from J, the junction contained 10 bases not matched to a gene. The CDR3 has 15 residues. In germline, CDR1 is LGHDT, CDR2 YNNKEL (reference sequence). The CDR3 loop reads CASSQRATGGGGYTF. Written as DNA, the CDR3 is TGTGCCAGCAGCCAGCGGGCGACAGGGGGAGGCGGCTACACCTTC.

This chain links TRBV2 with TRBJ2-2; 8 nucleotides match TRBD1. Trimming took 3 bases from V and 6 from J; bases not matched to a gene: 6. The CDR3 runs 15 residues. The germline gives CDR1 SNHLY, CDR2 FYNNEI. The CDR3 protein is CASSDQGANAGELFF. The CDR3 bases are TGTGCCAGCAGTGATCAGGGGGCAAACGCCGGGGAGCTGTTTTTT.

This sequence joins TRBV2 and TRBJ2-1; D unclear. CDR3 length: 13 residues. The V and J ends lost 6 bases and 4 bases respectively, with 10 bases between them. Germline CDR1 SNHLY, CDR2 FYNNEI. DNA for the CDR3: TGTGCCAGCAGAGAGACACATTACAATGAGCAGTTCTTC. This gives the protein CASRETHYNEQFF.

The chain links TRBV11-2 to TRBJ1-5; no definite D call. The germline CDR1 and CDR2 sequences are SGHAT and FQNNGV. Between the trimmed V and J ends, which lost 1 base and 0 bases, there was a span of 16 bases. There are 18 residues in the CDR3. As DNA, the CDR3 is TGTGCCAGCAGCTTAGGACCTCTGGCGGGAATTAGCAATCAGCCCCAGCATTTT. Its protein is CASSLGPLAGISNQPQHF.

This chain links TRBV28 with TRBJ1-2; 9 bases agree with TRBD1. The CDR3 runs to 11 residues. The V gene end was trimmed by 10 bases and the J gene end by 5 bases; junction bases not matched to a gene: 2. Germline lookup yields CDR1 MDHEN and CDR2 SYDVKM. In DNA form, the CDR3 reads TGTGCCAACAGGGGGCTTTATGGCTACACCTTC. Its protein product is CANRGLYGYTF.

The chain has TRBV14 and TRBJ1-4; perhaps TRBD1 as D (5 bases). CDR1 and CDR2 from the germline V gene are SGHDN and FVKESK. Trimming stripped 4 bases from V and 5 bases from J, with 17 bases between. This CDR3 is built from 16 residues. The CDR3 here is CASSLNRLKGNEKLFF. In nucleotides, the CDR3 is TGTGCCAGCAGCCTGAACAGGTTGAAGGGCAATGAAAAACTGTTTTTT.

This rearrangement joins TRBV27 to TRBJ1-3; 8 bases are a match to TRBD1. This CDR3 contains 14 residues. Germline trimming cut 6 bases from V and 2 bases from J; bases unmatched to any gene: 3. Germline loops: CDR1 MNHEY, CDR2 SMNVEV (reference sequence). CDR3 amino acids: CASRGQGPGNTIYF. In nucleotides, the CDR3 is TGTGCCAGCAGAGGACAGGGCCCTGGAAACACCATATATTTT.